This TCR beta chain was captured in a study of T cell repertoires in cytomegalovirus infection (dated by TCRdb to between 2019 and 2020). Regarding the research as a whole: Alongside well-studied HLA-B-restricted epitopes, the peptide stimulations were aimed at recently identified HLA-C-restricted CMV epitopes, whose presentation resists viral immunomodulation. The HLA type of each donor mattered for the analysis, because public TCR beta signatures pointed to carriage of CMV infection along with the matching HLA type. Broader findings and caveats from the paper: Carriers of CMV infection plus the relevant HLA type were discriminated by the cumulative frequency of public TCR beta family members in the study cohort and in an independent 352-donor cohort. In the ex vivo response, HLA-C-restricted CMV-specific TCR beta clonotypes were dominant, and in two of eight donors the single most frequent clonotype came from this HLA-C-restricted group.

For sequencing, an Illumina HiSeq 1500 was employed. The raw public data were reprocessed by TCRdb itself: fastp quality trimming at Q25, MiXCR clonotype calling, in-frame beta chains only. Every CDR3 protein is listed once, alongside the most common genes and DNA of its rows. The sample table shows about 310,000 distinct CDR3 sequences, and 25% are seen once. Together, the top ten hold more than 10% of the sample. The treatment or condition label for this specimen denotes: in vitro stimulation with specific CMV peptide epitopes to enrich CMV-specific T cells. Clipping removes 3 bases from V and 4 bases from J, with 15 as the unmatched junction base count. CDR1 and CDR2, looked up from the germline V gene, are SGHTA and FQGNSA. Its CDR3 holds 19 amino acids, cysteine through phenylalanine. The retained sequence is limited to the CDR3, 57 bases, with the frame set at the first base. This clonotype was recorded many times. No cognate antigen has been identified for it. No base-level quality is on record; no much larger clone is a single base apart.

The specimen was cultured PBMCs, collected from culture after CMV antigen stimulation. The V and J segments used are TRBV7-2 and TRBJ1-4, with 9 bases matching TRBD1. This sequence was found in a human donor in good health (CMV status not recorded). Some clones in this sample may be carry-over from other donors' samples. At the DNA level, the sequence is TGTGCCAGCAGCTTTATAACCGGGACAGGGAGGAGGATTAATGAAAAACTGTTTTTT. Its amino acids are CASSFITGTGRRINEKLFF. The CDR3, completed at both ends by the reference TRBV7-2 and TRBJ1-4 genes, gives the full variable domain GAGVSQSPSNKVTEKGKDVELRCDPISGHTALYWYRQSLGQGLEFLIYFQGNSAPDKSGLPSDRFSAERTGGSVSTLTIQRTQQEDSAVYLCASSFITGTGRRINEKLFFGSGTQLSVL.